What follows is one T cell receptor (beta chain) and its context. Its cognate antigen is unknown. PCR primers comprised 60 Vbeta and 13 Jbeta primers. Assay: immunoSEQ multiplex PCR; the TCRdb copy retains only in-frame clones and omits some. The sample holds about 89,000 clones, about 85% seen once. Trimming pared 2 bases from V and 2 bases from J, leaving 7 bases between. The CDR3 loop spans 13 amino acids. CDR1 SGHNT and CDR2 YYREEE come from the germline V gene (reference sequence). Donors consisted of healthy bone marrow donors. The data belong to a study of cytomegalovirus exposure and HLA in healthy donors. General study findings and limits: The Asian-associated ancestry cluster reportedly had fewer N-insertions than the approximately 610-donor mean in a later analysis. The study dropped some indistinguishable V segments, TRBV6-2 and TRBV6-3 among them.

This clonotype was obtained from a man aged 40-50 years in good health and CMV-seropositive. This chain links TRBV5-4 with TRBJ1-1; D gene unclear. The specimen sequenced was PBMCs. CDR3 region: CASSFPGNTEAFF. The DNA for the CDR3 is TGTGCCAGCAGCTTCCCGGGAAACACTGAAGCTTTCTTT.